This T cell receptor (beta chain) was sequenced in a study of cytomegalovirus exposure and HLA in healthy donors. V lost 5 bases to trimming and J lost 5 bases; unmatched junction nucleotides: 5. The germline gives CDR1 SGDLS, CDR2 YYNGEE. CDR3 length: 13 amino acids. Regarding the study as a whole: Follow-up analysis found HLA locus-dependent TCR association rates, highest for DRB1 and lowest for HLA-C. Previously analyzed data showed that most TCR beta V segments were productive at a frequency of about 87% or about 30%. The classifier reportedly diagnosed cytomegalovirus status with high specificity and sensitivity. The Asian-associated ancestry cluster reportedly had fewer N-insertions than the approximately 670-donor mean in a later analysis.

Note on this clone: Its cognate antigen is unknown.

PCR involved 60 Vbeta and 13 Jbeta primers. Sequencing used immunoSEQ multiplex PCR; TCRdb keeps in-frame clones, though not all of them. The table lists about 120,000 clones, 75% to 85% of them singletons. V gene TRBV9 combines with J gene TRBJ1-1, with TRBD1 matching 8 bases. Sequencing was done on a sample of PBMCs. The source is a female donor in good health and CMV-seropositive. The CDR3 nucleotides read TGTGCCAGCAGTTCAGGGGGCAGGACTGAAGCTTTCTTT. This sequence encodes CASSSGGRTEAFF.